This T cell receptor (beta chain) derives from a study of cytomegalovirus exposure and HLA in healthy donors. The study, taken as a whole, reports: In an earlier analysis, in about 530 donors, most V segments appeared productive either ~87% or ~30% of the time.

Primers: 60 Vbeta forward and 13 Jbeta reverse. Profiled with immunoSEQ multiplex PCR; TCRdb holds only in-frame clones, not every one. The sample yields 72,000 or so clones, 70% to 80% seen once. V was cut by 3 bases and J by 0 bases, with 6 bases left in between. The CDR3 loop spans 14 amino acids. Per the germline V gene, CDR1 is WNHNN and CDR2 is SYGVQD (reference sequence). As regards this clone: The antigen remains undetermined.

Sequenced input: PBMCs. This chain joins TRBV10-1 and TRBJ2-1; weak D call: TRBD2 (5 bases). The sequence was obtained from a man aged 18-30 years in good health and CMV-seropositive. CDR3 DNA sequence: TGCGCCAGCAGTGAAGGGAGCTCCTACAATGAGCAGTTCTTC. Encoded protein: CASSEGSSYNEQFF.